This T cell receptor beta chain was profiled in a study of blood T cell repertoires in COVID-19. Study summary: COVID-19 samples, acute and convalescent, were from the United States, Italy and Spain.

Germline CDR1 reads LNHNV; CDR2 reads YYDKDF (reference sequence). V lost 3 bases, J lost 12 bases, and 15 bases lay in between. The CDR3 contains 12 residues. Generated by immunoSEQ multiplex PCR, the TCRdb table keeps only in-frame clones and is missing some. The sample contains roughly 250,000 clones, around 90% of which appear only once. Those enrolled, adults aged roughly 18 to 89 years, came from 24 US areas. This rearrangement joins TRBV15 to TRBJ2-7; tentatively, D is TRBD2 (6 bases). Sequenced material: PBMCs or T cells enriched from blood (not recorded which). The receptor's source is a woman in her 30s with acute COVID-19. The CDR3 here is CATSSALGGMYF. CDR3 bases: TGTGCCACCAGCAGTGCCCTTGGAGGGATGTACTTC.